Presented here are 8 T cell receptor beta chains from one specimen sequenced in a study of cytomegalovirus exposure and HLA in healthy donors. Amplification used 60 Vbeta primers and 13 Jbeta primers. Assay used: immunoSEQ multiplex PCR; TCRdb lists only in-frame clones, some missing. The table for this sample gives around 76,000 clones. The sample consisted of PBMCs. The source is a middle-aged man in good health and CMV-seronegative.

The CDR3 loop is CASSNTRGWDEQYF. The CDR3 coding sequence is TGTGCCAGTAGTAACACTAGAGGCTGGGACGAGCAGTACTTC. The V gene is TRBV19, the J gene TRBJ2-7, with TRBD2 as a possible D gene (5 bases). Germline V gives CDR1 LNHDA, CDR2 SQIVND (reference sequence). The CDR3 is 14 amino acids. V lost 4 bases and J lost 5, with 15 bases in between.

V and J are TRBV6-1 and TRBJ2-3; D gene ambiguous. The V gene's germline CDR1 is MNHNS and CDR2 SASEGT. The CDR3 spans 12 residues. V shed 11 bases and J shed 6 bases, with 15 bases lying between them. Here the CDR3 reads CAGTQSGDTQYF. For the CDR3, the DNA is TGTGCCGGCACCCAATCCGGGGATACGCAGTATTTT.

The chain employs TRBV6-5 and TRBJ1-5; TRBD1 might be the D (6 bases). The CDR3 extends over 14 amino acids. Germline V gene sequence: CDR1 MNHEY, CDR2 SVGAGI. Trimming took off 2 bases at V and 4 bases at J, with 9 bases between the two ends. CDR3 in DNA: TGTGCCAGCAGTTACGGGGGGGCTAATCAGCCCCAGCATTTT. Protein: CASSYGGANQPQHF.

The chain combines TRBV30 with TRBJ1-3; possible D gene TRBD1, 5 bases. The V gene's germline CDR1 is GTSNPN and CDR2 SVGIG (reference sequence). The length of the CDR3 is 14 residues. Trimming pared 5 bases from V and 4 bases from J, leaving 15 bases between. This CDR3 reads CAWGARAAGNTIYF. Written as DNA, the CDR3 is TGTGCCTGGGGGGCCAGGGCGGCCGGAAACACCATATATTTT.

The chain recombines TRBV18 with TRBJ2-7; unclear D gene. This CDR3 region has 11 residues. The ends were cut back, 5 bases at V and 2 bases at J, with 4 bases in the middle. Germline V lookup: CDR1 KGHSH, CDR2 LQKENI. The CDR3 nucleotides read TGTGCCAGCTCAGGCCCCTACGAGCAGTACTTC. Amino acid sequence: CASSGPYEQYF.

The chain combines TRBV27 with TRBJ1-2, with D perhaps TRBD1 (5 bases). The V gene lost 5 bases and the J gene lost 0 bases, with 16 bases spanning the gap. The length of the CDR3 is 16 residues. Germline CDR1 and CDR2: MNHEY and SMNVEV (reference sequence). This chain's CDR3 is CASSPEPWGANYGYTF. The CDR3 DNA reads TGTGCCAGCAGTCCGGAACCATGGGGGGCTAACTATGGCTACACCTTC.

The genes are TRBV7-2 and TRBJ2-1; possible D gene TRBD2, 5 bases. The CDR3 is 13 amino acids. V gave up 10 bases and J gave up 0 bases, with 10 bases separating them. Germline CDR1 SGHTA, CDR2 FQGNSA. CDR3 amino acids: CATKEGSYNEQFF. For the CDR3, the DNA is TGTGCCACAAAAGAGGGCTCCTACAATGAGCAGTTCTTC.

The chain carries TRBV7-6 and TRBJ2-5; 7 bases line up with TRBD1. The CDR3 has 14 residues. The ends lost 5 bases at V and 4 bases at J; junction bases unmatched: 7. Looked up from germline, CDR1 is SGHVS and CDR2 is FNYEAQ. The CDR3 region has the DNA TGTGCCAGCAGCGGACTGACAGGGATAGAGACCCAGTACTTC. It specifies CASSGLTGIETQYF.